The 25 T cell receptor beta chains given below trace back to one sample, sequenced in a study of blood T cell repertoires in COVID-19. Here immunoSEQ multiplex PCR was the method, and the copy in TCRdb shows in-frame clones only, minus some. The sample lists some 35,000 clones; approximately 90% were seen once. Sequenced sample: peripheral blood. These receptors originate from a man in his sixties or seventies with acute or convalescent COVID-19.

The J gene is TRBJ2-7, the V gene TRBV21-1; the table's D gene call, TRBD2, was not cross checked with the DNA. TRBV21-1 is described as a pseudogene. The CDR3 spans 13 residues. CDR3: CASSKDPRGEQYF. CDR3 bases: TGTGCCAGCAGCAAAGACCCGCGCGGCGAGCAGTACTTC.

This clone has a single count. This chain uses TRBV6-5 with TRBJ2-1, with 8 bases fitting TRBD2. The germline CDR1 and CDR2 sequences are MNHEY and SVGAGI. The CDR3 contains 15 residues. After removal of 7 bases from V and 6 bases from J, the junction contained 11 bases not matched to a gene. CDR3 bases: TGTGCCAGCAACCTACTAGCGGCTCAAGTCAATGAGCAGTTCTTC. As protein: CASNLLAAQVNEQFF.

V is TRBV4-1 and J is TRBJ1-1; weak D call: TRBD1 (5 bases). There are 15 residues in the CDR3. With 4 bases removed from V and 1 base from J, the gap between germline ends came to 13 bases. The germline V gene has CDR1 MGHRA and CDR2 YSYEKL. The CDR3 region is CASSLPGNRNTEAFF. Written as DNA, the CDR3 is TGCGCCAGCAGCCTTCCAGGGAACCGGAACACTGAAGCTTTCTTT.

This clone was observed a single time. V and J are TRBV2 and TRBJ1-4; 9 bases align to TRBD1. Germline V CDR1 and CDR2: SNHLY, FYNNEI. J gave up 8 bases and V 6 bases, and 7 bases lay outside the gene matches. This CDR3 comprises 14 residues. The CDR3 coding sequence is TGTGCCAGCAGAGAGGACAGGGGATTCGAAAAACTGTTTTTT. It specifies CASREDRGFEKLFF.

In its sample, this clone was seen a few times. The V call is TRBV5-5, the J call TRBJ1-3; D unclear. This CDR3 contains 12 residues. Germline V lookup: CDR1 SGHKS, CDR2 YYEKEE (reference sequence). The germline V and J ends were trimmed by 4 bases and 8 bases, with 10 bases remaining between them. The CDR3 reads CASSLSADTIYF. The CDR3, as DNA: TGTGCCAGCAGCCTTTCGGCGGACACCATATATTTT.

The rearrangement joins TRBV18 to TRBJ2-2; 7 bases align to TRBD1. Trimming at V came to 8 bases and at J to 0 bases, leaving 12 bases not matched to a gene. The germline gives CDR1 KGHSH, CDR2 LQKENI. There are 17 residues in the CDR3. CDR3 sequence (DNA): TGTGCCAGCACCCGACAGGGCCAAGGCGCGAACACCGGGGAGCTGTTTTTT. It is translated as CASTRQGQGANTGELFF.

This clone was counted once. The chain combines TRBV7-6 with TRBJ2-3; 7 bases are shared with TRBD2. Per germline, CDR1 SGHVS and CDR2 FNYEAQ. The CDR3 has 15 residues. Trimming removed 5 bases from V and 0 bases from J; junction bases left unmatched: 5. DNA for the CDR3: TGTGCCAGCAGCCCGTTTAGCGGGAGCACAGATACGCAGTATTTT. Its translation: CASSPFSGSTDTQYF.

The chain couples TRBV4-3 to TRBJ1-2; the D gene is possibly TRBD1 (5 bases). With 2 bases removed from V and 3 bases from J, the gap between germline ends came to 13 bases. This CDR3 is 15 amino acids long. Germline V gene sequence: CDR1 LGHNA, CDR2 YSLEER. CDR3 in amino acids: CASSQRVGRDYGYTF. The CDR3 nucleotides are TGCGCCAGCAGCCAAAGAGTTGGCAGGGACTATGGCTACACCTTC.

The gene calls are TRBV15 and TRBJ2-7; TRBD2 is a possible D gene (5 bases). This CDR3 is built from 15 residues. V lost 1 base, J lost 0 bases, and 10 bases lay in between. The germline V gene encodes CDR1 LNHNV and CDR2 YYDKDF (reference sequence). CDR3 in DNA: TGTGCCACCAGCAGAGGAGATAGCGTCTCCTACGAGCAGTACTTC. As protein: CATSRGDSVSYEQYF.

V is TRBV5-1 and J is TRBJ2-7; 7 bases match TRBD1. After removal of 3 bases from V and 0 bases from J, the junction contained 6 bases not matched to a gene. The CDR3 sequence is 15 residues long. The germline V gene has CDR1 SGHRS and CDR2 YFSETQ. CDR3 in amino acids: CASSSQGDSSYEQYF. The CDR3 bases are TGCGCCAGCAGCTCCCAGGGGGACAGCTCCTACGAGCAGTACTTC.

The V gene is TRBV7-3, the J gene TRBJ2-2; 12 bases are a match to TRBD2. J lost 2 bases, V lost 5 bases, and 9 bases had no gene match. There are 18 residues in the CDR3. CDR1 and CDR2 from the germline V gene are SGHTA and FQGTGA. Here the CDR3 DNA reads TGTGCCAGCAGCCCTGGGCTAGCGGGAGGGAGCAACACCGGGGAGCTGTTTTTT. Protein: CASSPGLAGGSNTGELFF.

This clone occurred a few times. V and J are TRBV4-2 and TRBJ2-7; D might be TRBD1 (6 bases). CDR1 is LGHNA, CDR2 YNFKEQ, per germline. The CDR3 has 18 amino acids. V lost 0 bases and J lost 0, with 18 bases in between. DNA of the CDR3: TGTGCCAGCAGCCAAGAAGATTGGGGCAGGGGACCCTCCTACGAGCAGTACTTC. It translates to CASSQEDWGRGPSYEQYF.

The chain has TRBV5-1 and TRBJ2-7, with a weak D call TRBD2 (6 bases). From germline, CDR1 is SGHRS and CDR2 YFSETQ. This CDR3 has 12 residues. Trimming shortened V by 0 bases and J by 6 bases, and 7 bases separated the two germline ends. The CDR3 nucleotides are TGCGCCAGCAGCTTGGAGGAGGGCGAGCAGTACTTC. Protein: CASSLEEGEQYF.

This clone was observed a handful of times. This chain connects TRBV29-1 to TRBJ1-4; D remains ambiguous. CDR1 and CDR2 from the germline V gene are SQVTM and ANQGSEA. CDR3 size: 12 residues. V was pared by 5 bases and J by 11 bases, with 15 bases between. This chain's CDR3 is CSVSNNTGKLFF. CDR3 bases: TGCAGCGTTTCTAACAACACGGGGAAACTGTTTTTT.

The chain couples TRBV5-1 to TRBJ1-1, with 8 bases identical to TRBD1. In germline, CDR1 is SGHRS, CDR2 YFSETQ. The CDR3 contains 16 residues. The V and J ends lost 4 bases and 3 bases, in that order; junction bases with no gene match: 11. The CDR3 loop is CASSPRQGFDDTEAFF. In DNA, the CDR3 is TGCGCCAGCAGCCCGAGACAGGGGTTCGACGACACTGAAGCTTTCTTT. The variable domain in full, completed from reference TRBV5-1 and TRBJ1-1, reads KAGVTQTPRYLIKTRGQQVTLSCSPISGHRSVSWYQQTPGQGLQFLFEYFSETQRNKGNFPGRFSGRQFSNSRSEMNVSTLELGDSALYLCASSPRQGFDDTEAFFGQGTRLTVV.

J is TRBJ2-5 and V is TRBV9; D not resolved. Trimming left V 2 bases short and J 5 bases short, with 13 bases between. In germline, CDR1 is SGDLS, CDR2 YYNGEE. The CDR3 has 14 residues. The CDR3 DNA is TGTGCCAGCAGCGTTACGACCCTCAGGGAGACCCAGTACTTC. Its protein product is CASSVTTLRETQYF.

The genes are TRBV3-1 (or the pseudogene TRBV3-2) and TRBJ1-1; possible D gene TRBD1, 5 bases. Trimming shortened V by 1 base and J by 5 bases, and 11 bases separated the two germline ends. CDR3 length equals 14 residues. Germline CDR1 LGHDT, CDR2 YNNKEL (reference sequence). CDR3 region: CASSQGDAGTEAFF. The DNA for the CDR3 is TGTGCCAGCAGCCAAGGGGACGCGGGGACTGAAGCTTTCTTT.

This clone has only one observation. This chain connects TRBV10-3 to TRBJ1-2; possible D gene TRBD1, 6 bases. V was cut by 0 bases and J by 8 bases, with 10 bases left in between. CDR1 and CDR2 (germline): ENHRY, SYGVKD. The CDR3 spans 13 residues. CDR3 nucleotides: TGTGCCATCAGTGAGTCACAGGGCGACGGCTACACCTTC. Translated: CAISESQGDGYTF.

The chain recombines TRBV5-1 with TRBJ2-5; 10 bases line up with TRBD1. This CDR3 has 20 residues. Germline V gene data show CDR1 as SGHRS and CDR2 as YFSETQ. The trim removed 0 bases at V and 2 bases at J, leaving 16 bases unmatched. The DNA of the CDR3 is TGCGCCAGCAGCTTGGGTCTGACAGGGGGCGGCGGATTCCGGCAAGAGACCCAGTACTTC. It specifies CASSLGLTGGGGFRQETQYF. The full variable domain, rest sourced from reference TRBV5-1 and TRBJ2-5, is KAGVTQTPRYLIKTRGQQVTLSCSPISGHRSVSWYQQTPGQGLQFLFEYFSETQRNKGNFPGRFSGRQFSNSRSEMNVSTLELGDSALYLCASSLGLTGGGGFRQETQYFGPGTRLLVL.

This clone was seen a few times. The chain couples TRBV29-1 to TRBJ2-5, with 11 bases matching TRBD1. V was clipped by 4 bases and J by 3 bases; unmatched bases: 19. The CDR3 sequence is 19 residues long. The germline V gene has CDR1 SQVTM and CDR2 ANQGSEA. CDR3 residues: CSVGSISLGTGGTKETQYF. In DNA, the CDR3 is TGCAGCGTTGGGAGTATAAGTCTCGGGACAGGGGGAACTAAAGAGACCCAGTACTTC.

This clone has just one count. The chain recombines TRBV7-6 with TRBJ2-7; TRBD1 matches at 8 bases. The germline gives CDR1 SGHVS, CDR2 FNYEAQ. CDR3 size: 12 residues. V trimming: 5 bases; J trimming: 6 bases; junction bases outside the gene matches: 3. The CDR3 protein is CASSATGVEQYF. CDR3 DNA sequence: TGTGCCAGCAGCGCGACAGGGGTCGAGCAGTACTTC.

This chain joins TRBV7-2 and TRBJ2-7, with D hard to call. Germline values: CDR1 SGHTA, CDR2 FQGNSA. Trimming removed 4 bases at V and 8 bases at J, with 12 bases between. The CDR3 is made up of 12 amino acids. CDR3 coding DNA: TGTGCCAGCAGCTCCACTCGCGGAAAGCAGTACTTC. It yields the protein CASSSTRGKQYF.

The chain combines TRBV5-4 with TRBJ2-1; TRBD2 agrees at 8 bases. J was trimmed by 9 bases and V by 1 base; bases with no gene match: 6. This CDR3 region has 14 residues. Germline CDR1 SGHNT, CDR2 YYREEE (reference sequence). DNA for the CDR3: TGTGCCAGCAGCTTGCCGGGACTAGGTGGTGAGCAGTTCTTC. This codes for CASSLPGLGGEQFF.

The chain links TRBV7-2 to TRBJ2-7; the match to TRBD2 covers 12 bases. The CDR3 is 15 amino acids. The germline CDR1 and CDR2 sequences are SGHTA and FQGNSA. The V gene end was trimmed by 4 bases and the J gene end by 3 bases; junction bases not matched to a gene: 4. The CDR3 region is CASSYGLAGNYEQYF. CDR3 in DNA: TGTGCCAGCAGCTATGGACTAGCGGGGAACTACGAGCAGTACTTC.

This clone was detected a few times. The rearrangement uses TRBV6-5 and TRBJ1-1; TRBD1 is a possible D gene (5 bases). Per the germline V gene, CDR1 is MNHEY and CDR2 is SVGAGI. The CDR3 extends over 14 amino acids. Trimming left V 7 bases short and J 1 base short, with 13 bases between. The CDR3 loop reads CASIPLRGNTEAFF. CDR3 nucleotides: TGTGCCAGCATACCACTAAGGGGGAACACTGAAGCTTTCTTT.